The source of this T cell receptor beta chain is a study of T cell repertoires in aging, cancer and after chemotherapy. The V gene's germline CDR1 is GTSNPN and CDR2 SVGIG (reference sequence). The CDR3 spans 13 residues. Trimming cost V 5 bases and J 4 bases; bases outside gene matches: 3. Amplification of TCR beta used genomic DNA extracted from peripheral blood. Rearranged V-D-J TRB sequences were amplified with a mixed TRB-A/B primer pool. TCRdb passed the multiplex PCR reads through MiXCR, listing each CDR3 protein once. The sample lists around 8,600 distinct CDR3 sequences; about 22% were seen once. Study conclusions and caveats: Compared with age-matched healthy donors, untreated hematological or solid cancer patients showed higher blood TCR clonality.

This clonotype is categorized as large (0.1 to 1%). Its antigen is still unknown. The rearrangement links TRBV30 to TRBJ2-2, with 8 bases aligning to TRBD1. The clonotype was recovered from a human donor with a blood cancer. The donor label of this sample is uncertain. The sample taken for sequencing was blood. As DNA, the CDR3 is TGTGCCTGGGGACAGGGCGGCACCGGGGAGCTGTTTTTT. This gives the protein CAWGQGGTGELFF.